This entry features one TCR beta chain sequence. The sample originates from a study of blood T cell repertoires in COVID-19. Study-level information: Collection of acute and convalescent COVID-19 samples took place in the United States, Italy and Spain. From T cells, B-cell-depleted T cells, or PBMCs came the material, which was cDNA or gDNA.

It was during active infection that Seattle patients were enrolled and then longitudinally followed. The V end was cut by 4 bases, the J end by 1 base, with 20 bases between. The CDR3 consists of 17 residues. Germline CDR1 is SGHDN and CDR2 is FVKESK. Per the original data handling: Amplifying reference gene primers gave estimates of nucleated cell counts. Profiling relied on immunoSEQ multiplex PCR, and the TCRdb table lists in-frame clones only, not all of them. Clone size and V and J calls were adopted from that table, with D and trimming inferred from the DNA. The sample carries about 170,000 clones, approximately 86% recorded once.

Sequencing used peripheral blood. The chain carries TRBV14 and TRBJ2-7; D perhaps matches TRBD2 (5 bases). The clonotype comes from a man between 60 and 75 years old with COVID-19, enrolled during active disease. In DNA, the CDR3 is TGTGCCAGCAGCCCTGTAGGAGCGGCACGGACTTCCTACGAGCAGTACTTC. This translates into CASSPVGAARTSYEQYF.